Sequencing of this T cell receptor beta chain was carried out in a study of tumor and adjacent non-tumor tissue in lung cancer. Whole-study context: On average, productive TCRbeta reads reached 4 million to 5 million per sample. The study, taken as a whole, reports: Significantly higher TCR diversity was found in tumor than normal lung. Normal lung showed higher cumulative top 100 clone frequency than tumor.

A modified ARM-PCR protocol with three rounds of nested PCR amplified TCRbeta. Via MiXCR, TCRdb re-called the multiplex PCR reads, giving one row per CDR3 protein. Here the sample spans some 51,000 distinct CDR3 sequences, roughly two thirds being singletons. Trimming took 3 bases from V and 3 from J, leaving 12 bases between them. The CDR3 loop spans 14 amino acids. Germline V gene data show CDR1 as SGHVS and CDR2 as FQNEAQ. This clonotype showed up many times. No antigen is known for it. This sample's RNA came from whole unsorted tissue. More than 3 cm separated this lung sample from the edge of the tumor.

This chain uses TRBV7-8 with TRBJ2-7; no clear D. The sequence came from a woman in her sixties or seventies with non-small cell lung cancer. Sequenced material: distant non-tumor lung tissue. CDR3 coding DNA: TGTGCCAGCAGCTTGGTTGGTAGTGGCTACGAGCAGTACTTC. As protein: CASSLVGSGYEQYF.